The rows below give T cell receptor beta chains drawn from one sample of a study of post-analysis software for immune sequencing data. MiXCR, run by TCRdb on the PCR reads, gives a single entry per CDR3 protein. This table holds about 540,000 distinct CDR3 sequences, roughly 34% found once. The sequenced sample was blood. The receptors shown here come from a girl aged 2 to 17 with multiple sclerosis. Both conserved end residues are part of each CDR3. The D gene is left open where the match is weak. Expanded clones get a size class; other rows say once, few or many, or leave the size out.

cdr3_length	v_call	clone_size	d_call	j_call	cdr3_aa	cdr3_nt
15	TRBV20-1	few	TRBD2	TRBJ2-1	CSAQKLAGGYNEQFF	TGCAGTGCTCAGAAACTAGCGGGGGGCTACAATGAGCAGTTCTTC
15	TRBV12-3/TRBV12-4	many	TRBD2	TRBJ2-1	CASSPTSGGYNEQFF	TGCGCCAGCAGCCCAACTAGCGGGGGGTACAATGAGCAGTTCTTC
15	TRBV2	NA	TRBD1	TRBJ2-2	CASRDRDLNTGELFF	TGTGCCAGCAGGGACAGGGACTTGAACACCGGGGAGCTGTTTTTT
15	TRBV5-1	NA	TRBD2	TRBJ2-5	CASNSGGAGWETQYF	TGCGCCAGCAACAGCGGGGGGGCCGGTTGGGAGACCCAGTACTTC
16	TRBV2	few	NA	TRBJ2-1	CASSERRRSSYNEQFF	TGTGCCAGCAGTGAACGGCGGAGGAGCTCCTACAATGAGCAGTTCTTC
17	TRBV20-1	NA	NA	TRBJ1-4	CSARVRYYGHLNEKLFF	TGCAGTGCTAGAGTCCGATACTACGGACACCTTAATGAAAAACTGTTTTTT
16	TRBV12-3/TRBV12-4	few	NA	TRBJ2-5	CASSSGWDQYQETQYF	TGTGCCAGCAGTTCGGGATGGGACCAATACCAAGAGACCCAGTACTTC
16	TRBV7-9	NA	TRBD1	TRBJ1-1	CASSPGQSFRNTEAFF	TGTGCCAGCAGCCCGGGACAGAGTTTTCGGAACACTGAAGCTTTCTTT
15	TRBV2	few	NA	TRBJ2-3	CASSEELVGPDTQYF	TGTGCCAGCAGTGAAGAACTAGTTGGACCAGATACGCAGTATTTT
16	TRBV5-1	few	NA	TRBJ2-1	CASSLEARVSYNEQFF	TGCGCCAGCAGCTTGGAGGCCAGGGTGTCCTACAATGAGCAGTTCTTC
16	TRBV12-3/TRBV12-4	NA	TRBD1	TRBJ2-3	CASSPRRDRATGTQYF	TGTGCCAGCAGTCCCAGACGGGACAGGGCAACAGGTACGCAGTATTTT
15	TRBV16	NA	NA	TRBJ1-6	CASSQSAVANSPLHF	TGTGCCAGCAGCCAATCGGCCGTCGCTAATTCACCCCTCCACTTT
16	TRBV5-1	once	NA	TRBJ1-4	CASSLERGSLGEKLFF	TGCGCCAGCAGCTTGGAGCGGGGGTCGCTAGGGGAAAAACTGTTTTTT
15	TRBV3-1	NA	TRBD2	TRBJ2-1	CASSPSSGEYNEQFF	TGTGCCAGCAGCCCATCTAGCGGGGAGTACAATGAGCAGTTCTTC
13	TRBV20-1	NA	NA	TRBJ1-2	CSARRDAADGYTF	TGCAGTGCTAGAAGGGACGCGGCGGATGGCTACACCTTC
16	TRBV5-1	NA	NA	TRBJ2-2	CASSLEVGRNTGELFF	TGCGCCAGCAGCTTGGAGGTGGGCAGGAACACCGGGGAGCTGTTTTTT
16	TRBV20-1	NA	TRBD2	TRBJ2-1	CSAEPFLTGGYNEQFF	TGCAGTGCTGAACCATTTTTGACGGGGGGGTACAATGAGCAGTTCTTC
17	TRBV15	NA	NA	TRBJ1-5	CATSRGDLGDVDQPQHF	TGTGCCACCAGCAGGGGGGACCTAGGGGATGTGGATCAGCCCCAGCATTTT
14	TRBV20-1	NA	TRBD1	TRBJ1-6	CSAYQTGGNSPLHF	TGCAGTGCTTACCAGACAGGGGGAAATTCACCCCTCCACTTT
15	TRBV6-2/TRBV6-3	NA	NA	TRBJ2-1	CASSYAPAALNEQFF	TGTGCCAGCAGTTACGCACCAGCCGCCCTCAATGAGCAGTTCTTC
13	TRBV10-3	NA	NA	TRBJ1-3	CAISVDPGNTIYF	TGTGCCATCAGTGTAGACCCAGGAAACACCATATATTTT
15	TRBV5-1	NA	TRBD1	TRBJ1-1	CASSSTGTKNTEAFF	TGCGCCAGCAGCTCGACAGGGACAAAGAACACTGAAGCTTTCTTT
16	TRBV7-9	NA	NA	TRBJ2-3	CASSQTRDPIRHTQYF	TGTGCCAGCAGCCAAACAAGGGACCCGATTAGGCATACGCAGTATTTT
13	TRBV5-1	NA	NA	TRBJ2-4	CASSLIKGNIQYF	TGCGCCAGCAGCTTGATCAAGGGAAACATTCAGTACTTC
14	TRBV20-1	NA	NA	TRBJ2-5	CSAPNQRRGETQYF	TGCAGTGCTCCAAACCAGAGGAGGGGGGAGACCCAGTACTTC
14	TRBV12-3/TRBV12-4	many	NA	TRBJ1-2	CASRRTDANYGYTF	TGTGCCAGCAGACGGACAGACGCGAACTATGGCTACACCTTC
14	TRBV7-9	NA	TRBD2	TRBJ2-3	CASSSSGGGYTQYF	TGTGCCAGCAGCTCTAGCGGGGGAGGATATACGCAGTATTTT
15	TRBV7-8	few	NA	TRBJ1-2	CASSFGPGRNYGYTF	TGTGCCAGCAGCTTTGGGCCGGGGAGGAACTATGGCTACACCTTC
15	TRBV2	NA	NA	TRBJ2-6	CATTMTRAGANVLTF	TGTGCCACCACAATGACGCGAGCTGGGGCCAACGTCCTGACTTTC
12	TRBV13	few	NA	TRBJ1-2	CASSLQQGGYTF	TGCGCCAGCAGCTTACAACAAGGCGGCTACACCTTC
13	TRBV12-3/TRBV12-4	NA	TRBD1	TRBJ2-7	CASSPQGTHEQYF	TGTGCCAGCAGCCCACAGGGGACCCACGAGCAGTACTTC
13	TRBV20-1	NA	TRBD1	TRBJ1-4	CSAEGATNEKLFF	TGCAGTGCGGAGGGGGCGACTAATGAAAAACTGTTTTTT
16	TRBV5-1	few	NA	TRBJ1-1	CASSLVGGRGNTEAFF	TGCGCCAGCAGCTTGGTGGGGGGGAGAGGAAACACTGAAGCTTTCTTT
15	TRBV5-5	few	NA	TRBJ1-1	CASSLVGTGNTEAFF	TGTGCCAGCAGCTTAGTAGGGACCGGGAACACTGAAGCTTTCTTT
19	TRBV4-1	NA	TRBD1	TRBJ1-2	CASSQGAGQGSGIGYGYTF	TGCGCCAGCAGCCAGGGCGCCGGACAGGGGTCCGGGATCGGCTATGGCTACACCTTC
13	TRBV29-1	NA	NA	TRBJ1-1	CSVGGVGNTEAFF	TGCAGCGTTGGAGGGGTGGGGAACACTGAAGCTTTCTTT
12	TRBV6-1	NA	NA	TRBJ1-1	CASSESLTEAFF	TGTGCCAGCAGTGAATCCCTCACTGAAGCTTTCTTT
14	TRBV29-1	NA	TRBD1	TRBJ2-3	CSVLRTGITDTQYF	TGCAGCGTCCTCCGGACAGGAATCACAGATACGCAGTATTTT
15	TRBV5-1	NA	TRBD2	TRBJ2-7	CVSSLVPSGGYEQYF	TGCGTCAGCAGCTTGGTCCCTAGCGGGGGCTACGAGCAGTACTTC
13	TRBV6-6	NA	NA	TRBJ1-5	CASSLGSFQPQHF	TGTGCCAGCAGCCTAGGCTCCTTTCAGCCCCAGCATTTT